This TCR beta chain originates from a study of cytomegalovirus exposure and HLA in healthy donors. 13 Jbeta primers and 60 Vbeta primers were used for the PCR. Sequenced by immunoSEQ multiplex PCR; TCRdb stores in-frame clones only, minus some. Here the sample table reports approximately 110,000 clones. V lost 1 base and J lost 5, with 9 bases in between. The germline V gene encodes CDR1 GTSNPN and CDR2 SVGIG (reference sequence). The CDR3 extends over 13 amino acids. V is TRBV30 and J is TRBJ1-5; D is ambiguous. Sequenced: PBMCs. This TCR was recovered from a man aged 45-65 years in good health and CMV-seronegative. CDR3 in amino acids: CAWSASSYQPQHF. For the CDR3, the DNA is TGTGCCTGGAGTGCGAGTTCATATCAGCCCCAGCATTTT.